This is a list of T cell receptor beta chains from one sample in a study of blood T cell repertoires in COVID-19. Sequencing was performed with immunoSEQ multiplex PCR; in TCRdb, only in-frame clones are kept and a portion is missing. The repertoire includes 150,000 to 200,000 clones, approximately 80% of them detected once, and roughly 8.4% sits in the top ten. The specimen was peripheral blood. The receptor set was obtained from a man aged 55 to 70 with acute or convalescent COVID-19. CDR3s include the opening cysteine and the closing phenylalanine or tryptophan. D genes are given only for firm matches. The size field is filled for only some rows; it gives once, few, many or a size class.

size	J	D	V	length	CDR3	DNA
.	TRBJ1-1	TRBD1	TRBV6-5	14	CASSYFGQGSEAFF	TGTGCCAGCAGTTACTTCGGACAGGGATCTGAAGCTTTCTTT
.	TRBJ1-1	.	TRBV4-1	12	CASSSNRYEAFF	TGCGCCAGCAGCTCGAACAGGTATGAAGCTTTCTTT
.	TRBJ2-7	TRBD1	TRBV4-1	17	CASRQHISGTGTYEQYF	TGCGCCAGCAGGCAGCATATTTCCGGGACAGGGACCTACGAGCAGTACTTC
few	TRBJ1-3	.	TRBV5-1	15	CASTRTELLGNTIYF	TGCGCCAGCACCCGGACAGAACTTTTAGGAAACACCATATATTTT
.	TRBJ1-3	.	TRBV30	14	CAQNAGGSGNTIYF	TGTGCCCAGAATGCGGGCGGCTCTGGAAACACCATATATTTT
.	TRBJ2-7	.	TRBV4-1	14	CASSQGSIDDEQYF	TGCGCCAGCAGCCAAGGGTCCATAGATGACGAGCAGTACTTC
once	TRBJ2-3	TRBD2	TRBV10-1	13	CASNLAGGDTQYF	TGCGCCAGCAACCTAGCGGGGGGAGATACGCAGTATTTT
.	TRBJ2-2	TRBD1	TRBV7-3	15	CASRQGQGATGELFF	TGTGCCAGCAGACAGGGACAGGGCGCGACCGGGGAGCTGTTTTTT
.	TRBJ1-1	.	TRBV11-2	13	CASSSSLNTEAFF	TGTGCCAGCAGCTCCTCTCTGAACACTGAAGCTTTCTTT
.	TRBJ2-1	.	TRBV7-5	17	CVRSLTQRGTIYNEQFF	TGTGTCAGAAGCTTAACGCAGCGGGGGACGATCTACAATGAGCAGTTCTTC
.	TRBJ2-1	.	TRBV5-1	16	CASSLRDTSSYNEQFF	TGCGCCAGCAGCCTCCGGGACACAAGCTCCTACAATGAGCAGTTCTTC
.	TRBJ2-1	TRBD2	TRBV7-3	17	CASSPSLAGTSYNEQFF	TGTGCCAGCAGCCCCTCATTAGCGGGAACGTCCTACAATGAGCAGTTCTTC
few	TRBJ1-2	TRBD1	TRBV12-3/TRBV12-4	13	CASSSDRGLGYTF	TGTGCCAGCAGTTCCGACAGGGGGCTTGGCTACACCTTC
.	TRBJ1-5	.	TRBV5-8	15	CASSLHHGEDQPQHF	TGTGCCAGCAGCTTACATCACGGAGAGGATCAGCCCCAGCATTTT
.	TRBJ2-7	.	TRBV6-5	13	CASRPENSYEQYF	TGTGCCAGCAGGCCTGAGAACAGTTACGAGCAGTACTTC
.	TRBJ1-1	.	TRBV3-1/TRBV3-2	15	CASSQGRASNTEAFF	TGTGCCAGCAGCCAAGGCAGGGCATCAAACACTGAAGCTTTCTTT
.	TRBJ1-6	TRBD1	TRBV2	14	CASRSGTGGSPLHF	TGTGCCAGCAGGTCCGGGACAGGGGGATCACCCCTCCACTTT
.	TRBJ1-5	.	TRBV2	13	CASNQVGNQPQHF	TGTGCCAGCAACCAGGTTGGGAATCAGCCCCAGCATTTT
.	TRBJ2-3	TRBD1	TRBV7-8	15	CASSYGTASTDTQYF	TGTGCCAGCAGCTACGGGACAGCTAGCACAGATACGCAGTATTTT
.	TRBJ1-4	TRBD1	TRBV6-2/TRBV6-3	14	CASRYRQGNEKLFF	TGTGCCAGCAGATACCGACAGGGCAATGAAAAACTGTTTTTT
.	TRBJ1-1	TRBD1	TRBV19	15	CASRQGQGARTEAFF	TGTGCCAGTAGACAGGGACAGGGGGCGCGGACTGAAGCTTTCTTT
.	TRBJ2-1	.	TRBV5-1	17	CASSWDGTIGSYNEQFF	TGCGCCAGCAGCTGGGACGGGACAATCGGGTCCTACAATGAGCAGTTCTTC
.	TRBJ2-7	TRBD2	TRBV13	16	CASSLSSAGGPYEQYF	TGTGCCAGCAGCTTATCCTCAGCGGGGGGGCCATACGAGCAGTACTTC
.	TRBJ2-5	TRBD2	TRBV29-1	16	CSAPGLAGGPPKTQYF	TGCAGCGCCCCGGGACTAGCGGGGGGGCCACCGAAGACCCAGTACTTC
.	TRBJ2-7	.	TRBV5-6	14	CASSLGTFTYEQYF	TGTGCCAGCAGCTTGGGGACATTCACCTACGAGCAGTACTTC
.	TRBJ1-1	.	TRBV19	13	CASRIGAGTEAFF	TGTGCCAGTAGAATCGGAGCGGGCACTGAAGCTTTCTTT